The present T cell receptor (beta chain) was sequenced within a study of cytomegalovirus exposure and HLA in healthy donors. About the research overall: In an earlier analysis, 95 million to 130 million unique TCR beta sequences were found from 150 million to 200 million T cells.

The study, taken as a whole, reports: Cytomegalovirus status was reportedly diagnosed by the classifier with high sensitivity and specificity. CMV serostatus stood as the only immune exposure information on hand.

Worth noting for this clone: Its matching antigen is unknown.

Use of 60 Vbeta and 13 Jbeta primers characterized the PCR. Profiled with immunoSEQ multiplex PCR; TCRdb holds only in-frame clones, not every one. The sample consists of under 150,000 clones, around four fifths of them appearing once. CDR3 size: 15 residues. Germline V gene sequence: CDR1 SGDLS, CDR2 YYNGEE. V dropped 1 base and J dropped 6; count of bases not matched to a gene: 8. The J gene is TRBJ2-5, the V gene TRBV9, with 8 positions matching TRBD2. The TCR sequence derives from a boy between 10 and 17 years old in good health and CMV-seronegative. The material sequenced was PBMCs. Here the CDR3 reads CASSVIPSSGQTQYF. The CDR3 coding sequence is TGTGCCAGCAGCGTAATACCGTCTAGCGGGCAGACCCAGTACTTC.